This TCR beta chain originates from a study of T-cell reconstitution after alpha-beta-depleted transplantation in children. Construction of the TCRbeta library involved unique molecular identifiers. One entry per CDR3 protein, called by TCRdb with MiXCR from the PCR reads. The sample includes hundreds of thousands of distinct CDR3 sequences, over 7.5% seen only once; the top ten take approximately 8.6%. A few counts support this clonotype. Its antigen is unidentified. Study outcomes and limitations: Where some patients showed high TCRbeta diversity at day 60, it came from recipient T cells and thymic progenitors that had survived. After transplant, at about two months, alpha-beta T cells were reportedly derived from several hundred expanded graft clones. One year post-transplant, T-cell counts and diversity were largely derived from T cells produced anew.

V was trimmed by 1 base and J by 4 bases, leaving 7 bases between them. In germline, CDR1 is LGHNA, CDR2 YSLEER. The CDR3 consists of 14 residues. The sample here was peripheral blood, taken 360 days after TCRalphabeta/CD19-depleted stem cell transplant. The TCR sequence derives from a female patient aged 2-9 years who had a stem cell transplant for Fanconi anemia, so the T cells may come from the graft donor. The rearrangement links TRBV4-3 to TRBJ2-2; unclear D gene. DNA of the CDR3: TGCGCCAGCAGCCAAGGGGGTTCCACCGGGGAGCTGTTTTTT. This sequence encodes CASSQGGSTGELFF.